The source of this TCR beta chain is a study of spatial heterogeneity in lung cancer. The overall study: Correlation of TCR transcript counts in tumor regions with a T cell module score from matched bulk RNA-seq was strong.

Every TCR cDNA molecule bore its own unique molecular identifier. TCRdb recomputed calls from the 5' RACE reads with MiXCR, one row per CDR3 protein. The repertoire holds approximately 9,700 distinct CDR3 sequences, with roughly 12% as singletons. This clonotype has a single count. The antigen is unknown. The library was prepared for alpha chains; this beta chain is a stray read, so its frequency means little. As for time point: sample taken at primary tumor resection. In each case, whole RNA from tumor, nontumor lung or frozen PBMC was sequenced unsorted. The CDR3 sequence is 15 residues long. The V and J ends lost 3 bases and 1 base, in that order; junction bases with no gene match: 5. Germline V gene data show CDR1 as DFQATT and CDR2 as SNEGSKA (reference sequence). Study-level results: Tumor mutation counts were tracked by expanded intratumoral alpha and beta TCR counts.

Sequencing was performed on lung tumor tissue, taken at surgery. This chain uses TRBV20-1 with TRBJ2-2, with 7 nucleotides matching TRBD2. The sequence derives from a male donor with early-stage non-small cell lung cancer. The CDR3 DNA reads as TGCAGTGCTAGGCCAGCGGGGAGGAACACCGGGGAGCTGTTTTTT. Translated, it gives CSARPAGRNTGELFF.